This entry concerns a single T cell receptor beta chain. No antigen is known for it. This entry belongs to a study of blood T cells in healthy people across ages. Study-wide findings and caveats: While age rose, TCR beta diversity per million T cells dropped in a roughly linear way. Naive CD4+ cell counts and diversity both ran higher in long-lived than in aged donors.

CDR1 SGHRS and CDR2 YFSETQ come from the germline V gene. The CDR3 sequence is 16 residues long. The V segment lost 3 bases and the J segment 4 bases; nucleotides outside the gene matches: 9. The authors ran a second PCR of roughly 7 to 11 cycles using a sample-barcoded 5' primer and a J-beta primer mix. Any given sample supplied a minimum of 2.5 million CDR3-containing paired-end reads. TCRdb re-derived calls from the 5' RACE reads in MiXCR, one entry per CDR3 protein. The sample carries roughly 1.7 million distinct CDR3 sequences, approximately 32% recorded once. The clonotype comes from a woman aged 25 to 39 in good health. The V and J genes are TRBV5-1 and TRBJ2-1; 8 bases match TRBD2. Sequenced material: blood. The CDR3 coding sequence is TGCGCCAGCAGCTCGGGGATTAGCGGGAAATACAATGAGCAGTTCTTC. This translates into CASSSGISGKYNEQFF.